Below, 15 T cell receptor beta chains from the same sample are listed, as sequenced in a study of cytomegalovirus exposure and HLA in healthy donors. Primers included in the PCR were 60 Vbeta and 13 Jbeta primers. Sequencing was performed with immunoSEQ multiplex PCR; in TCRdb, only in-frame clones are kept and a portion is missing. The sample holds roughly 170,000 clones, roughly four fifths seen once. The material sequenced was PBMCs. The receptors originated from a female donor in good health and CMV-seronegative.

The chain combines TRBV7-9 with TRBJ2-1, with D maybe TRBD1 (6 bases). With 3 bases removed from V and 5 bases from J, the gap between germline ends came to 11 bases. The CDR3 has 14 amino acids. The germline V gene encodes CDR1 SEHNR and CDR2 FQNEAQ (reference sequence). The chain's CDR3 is CASSFAAGDNEQFF. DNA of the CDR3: TGTGCCAGCAGCTTCGCGGCAGGGGACAATGAGCAGTTCTTC.

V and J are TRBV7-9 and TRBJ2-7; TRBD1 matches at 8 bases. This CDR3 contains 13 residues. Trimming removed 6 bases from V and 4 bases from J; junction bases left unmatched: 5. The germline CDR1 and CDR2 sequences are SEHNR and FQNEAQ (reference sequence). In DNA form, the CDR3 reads TGTGCCAGCAGGAATCAGGGGGCTTACGAGCAGTACTTC. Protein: CASRNQGAYEQYF.

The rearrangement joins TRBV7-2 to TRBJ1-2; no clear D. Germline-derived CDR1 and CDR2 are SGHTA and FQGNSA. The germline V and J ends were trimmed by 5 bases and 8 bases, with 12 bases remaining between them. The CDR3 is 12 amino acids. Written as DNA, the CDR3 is TGTGCCAGCAGCCCCCGCAGGATGGGCTACACCTTC. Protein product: CASSPRRMGYTF. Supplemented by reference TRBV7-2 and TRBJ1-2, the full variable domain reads GAGVSQSPSNKVTEKGKDVELRCDPISGHTALYWYRQSLGQGLEFLIYFQGNSAPDKSGLPSDRFSAERTGGSVSTLTIQRTQQEDSAVYLCASSPRRMGYTFGSGTRLTVV.

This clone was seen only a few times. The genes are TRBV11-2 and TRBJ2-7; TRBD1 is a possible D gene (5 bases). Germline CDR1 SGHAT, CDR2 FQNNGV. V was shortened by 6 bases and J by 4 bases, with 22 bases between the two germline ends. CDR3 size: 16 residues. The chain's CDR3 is CASRPIRAMSRYEQYF. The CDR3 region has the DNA TGTGCCAGCAGACCAATCAGGGCGATGTCCCGGTACGAGCAGTACTTC.

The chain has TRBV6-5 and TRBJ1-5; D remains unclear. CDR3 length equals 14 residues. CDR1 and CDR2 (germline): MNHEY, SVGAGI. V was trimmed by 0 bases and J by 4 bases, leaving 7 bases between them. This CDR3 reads CASSYSGGNQPQHF. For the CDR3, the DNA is TGTGCCAGCAGTTACTCGGGAGGAAATCAGCCCCAGCATTTT.

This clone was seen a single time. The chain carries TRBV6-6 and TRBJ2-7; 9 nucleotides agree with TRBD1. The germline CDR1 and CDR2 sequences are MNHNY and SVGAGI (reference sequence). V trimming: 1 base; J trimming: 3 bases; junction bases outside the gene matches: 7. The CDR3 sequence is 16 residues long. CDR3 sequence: CASSYYTGTGNYEQYF. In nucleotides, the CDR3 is TGTGCCAGCAGTTACTATACCGGGACAGGGAACTACGAGCAGTACTTC.

CDR3 loop: CASSYRARGSEKLFF. DNA of the CDR3: TGTGCCAGCAGTTACCGGGCCAGGGGATCAGAAAAACTGTTTTTT. The V call is TRBV6-6, the J call TRBJ1-4; TRBD1 is a possible D gene (6 bases). The CDR3 is 15 residues long. V was trimmed by 2 bases and J by 8 bases, leaving 15 bases between them. Germline V lookup: CDR1 MNHNY, CDR2 SVGAGI (reference sequence).

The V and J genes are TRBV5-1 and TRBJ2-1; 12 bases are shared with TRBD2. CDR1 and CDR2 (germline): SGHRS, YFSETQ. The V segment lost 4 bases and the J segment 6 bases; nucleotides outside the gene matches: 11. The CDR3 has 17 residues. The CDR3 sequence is CASSIMPTSGRGNEQFF. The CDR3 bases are TGCGCCAGCAGCATAATGCCGACTAGCGGGAGAGGCAATGAGCAGTTCTTC.

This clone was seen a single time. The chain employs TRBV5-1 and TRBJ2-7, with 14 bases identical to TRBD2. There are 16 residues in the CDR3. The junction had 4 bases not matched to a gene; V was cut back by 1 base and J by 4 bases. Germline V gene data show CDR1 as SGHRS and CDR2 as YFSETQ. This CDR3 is CASSLTGTSGSYEQYF. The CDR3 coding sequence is TGCGCCAGCAGCTTGACTGGGACTAGCGGGAGTTACGAGCAGTACTTC.

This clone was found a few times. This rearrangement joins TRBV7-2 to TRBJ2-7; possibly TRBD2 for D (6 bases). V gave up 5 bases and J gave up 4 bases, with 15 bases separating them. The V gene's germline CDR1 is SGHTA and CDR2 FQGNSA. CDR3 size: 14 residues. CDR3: CASSPGVGGYEQYF. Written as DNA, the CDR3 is TGTGCCAGCAGCCCGGGGGTGGGGGGATACGAGCAGTACTTC.

CDR3 DNA sequence: TGTGCCAGCAGCCCCGGGACTAGCGGGGGCGGGCGAGAGACCCAGTACTTC. As protein: CASSPGTSGGGRETQYF. The V gene is TRBV7-9, the J gene TRBJ2-5, with 14 bases aligning to TRBD2. The CDR3 contains 17 residues. Germline-derived CDR1 and CDR2 are SEHNR and FQNEAQ (reference sequence). The ends lost 5 bases at V and 4 bases at J; junction bases unmatched: 9.

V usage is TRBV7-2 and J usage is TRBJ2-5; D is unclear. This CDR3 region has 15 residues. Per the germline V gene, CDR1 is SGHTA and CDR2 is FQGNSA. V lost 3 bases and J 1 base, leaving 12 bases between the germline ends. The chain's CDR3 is CASSLLGVSQETQYF. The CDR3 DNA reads TGTGCCAGCAGCTTGTTAGGAGTCAGCCAAGAGACCCAGTACTTC.

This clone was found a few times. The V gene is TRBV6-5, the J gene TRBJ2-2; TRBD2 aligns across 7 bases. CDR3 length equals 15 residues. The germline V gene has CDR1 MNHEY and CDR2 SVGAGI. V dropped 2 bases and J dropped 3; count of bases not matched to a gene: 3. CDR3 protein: CASSYGGRDTGELFF. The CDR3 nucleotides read TGTGCCAGCAGTTACGGCGGGAGAGACACCGGGGAGCTGTTTTTT.

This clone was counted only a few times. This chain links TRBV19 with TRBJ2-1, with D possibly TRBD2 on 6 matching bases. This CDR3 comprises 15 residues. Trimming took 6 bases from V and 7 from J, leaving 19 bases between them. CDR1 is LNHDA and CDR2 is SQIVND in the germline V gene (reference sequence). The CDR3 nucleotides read TGTGCCAGTAGCGACGGTGGTACTCGGGGGAATGAGCAGTTCTTC. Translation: CASSDGGTRGNEQFF.

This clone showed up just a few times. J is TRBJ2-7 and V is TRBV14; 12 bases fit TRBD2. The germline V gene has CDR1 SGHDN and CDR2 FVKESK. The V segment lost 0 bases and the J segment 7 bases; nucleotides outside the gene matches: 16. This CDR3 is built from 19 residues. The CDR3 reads CASSQDRPLGLAGPGEQYF. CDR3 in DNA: TGTGCCAGCAGCCAAGATCGGCCACTTGGACTAGCGGGACCGGGGGAGCAGTACTTC.